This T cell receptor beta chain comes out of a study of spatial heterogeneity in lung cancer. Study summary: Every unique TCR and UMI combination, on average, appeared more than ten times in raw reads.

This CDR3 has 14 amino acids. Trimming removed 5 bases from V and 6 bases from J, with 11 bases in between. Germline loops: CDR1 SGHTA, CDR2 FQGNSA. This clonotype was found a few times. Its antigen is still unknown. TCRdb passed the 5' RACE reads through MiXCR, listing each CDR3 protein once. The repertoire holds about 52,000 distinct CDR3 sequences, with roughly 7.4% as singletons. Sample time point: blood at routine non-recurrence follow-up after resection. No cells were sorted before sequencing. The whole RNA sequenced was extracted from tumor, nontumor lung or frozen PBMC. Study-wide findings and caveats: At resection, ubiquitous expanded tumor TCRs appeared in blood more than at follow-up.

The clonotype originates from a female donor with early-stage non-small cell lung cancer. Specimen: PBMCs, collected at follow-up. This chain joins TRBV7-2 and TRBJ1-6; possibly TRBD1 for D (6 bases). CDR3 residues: CASSRGQTNSPLHF. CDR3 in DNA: TGTGCCAGCAGCCGCGGACAGACTAATTCACCCCTCCACTTT.